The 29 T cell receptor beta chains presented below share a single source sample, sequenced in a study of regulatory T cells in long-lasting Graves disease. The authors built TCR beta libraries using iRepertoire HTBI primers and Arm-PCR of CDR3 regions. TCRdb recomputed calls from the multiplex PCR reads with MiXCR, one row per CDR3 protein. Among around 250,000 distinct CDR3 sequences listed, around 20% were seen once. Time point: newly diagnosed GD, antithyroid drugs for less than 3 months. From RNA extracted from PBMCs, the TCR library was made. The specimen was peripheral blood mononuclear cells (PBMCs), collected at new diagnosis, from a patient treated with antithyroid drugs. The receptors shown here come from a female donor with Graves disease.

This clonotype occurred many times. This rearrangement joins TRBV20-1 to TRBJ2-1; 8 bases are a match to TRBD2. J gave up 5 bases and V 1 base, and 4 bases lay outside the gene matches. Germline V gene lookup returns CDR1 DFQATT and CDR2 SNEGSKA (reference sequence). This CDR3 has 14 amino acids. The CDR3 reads CSARGAGGHNEQFF. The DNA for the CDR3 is TGCAGTGCTAGAGGGGCGGGGGGCCACAATGAGCAGTTCTTC.

CDR3 in DNA: TGCGCCAGCAGCCGGGGGCGACAGAGCGGTGGCTACACCTTC. It encodes CASSRGRQSGGYTF. The chain couples TRBV4-3 to TRBJ1-2, with D perhaps matching TRBD1 (6 bases). V was cut by 4 bases and J by 7 bases, with 16 bases left in between. The CDR3 runs 14 residues. Per germline, CDR1 LGHNA and CDR2 YSLEER.

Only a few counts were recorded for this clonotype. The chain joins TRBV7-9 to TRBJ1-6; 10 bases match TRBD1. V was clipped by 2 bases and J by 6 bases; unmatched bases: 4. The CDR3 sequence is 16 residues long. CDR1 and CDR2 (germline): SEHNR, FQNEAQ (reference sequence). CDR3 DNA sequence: TGTGCCAGCAGCTTAAGGGACAGGGGTGTTAATTCACCCCTCCACTTT. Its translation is CASSLRDRGVNSPLHF.

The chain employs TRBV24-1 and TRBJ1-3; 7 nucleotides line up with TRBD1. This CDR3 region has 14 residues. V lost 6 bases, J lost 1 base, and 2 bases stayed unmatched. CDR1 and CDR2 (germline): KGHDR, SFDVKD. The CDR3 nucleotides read TGTGCCACCAGTACAGGGGATTCTGGAAACACCATATATTTT. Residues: CATSTGDSGNTIYF.

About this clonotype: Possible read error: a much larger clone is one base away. DNA for the CDR3: TGTGCCAGCAGTCCGGACCAAAGCAATCAGCCCCAGCATTTT. Its protein product is CASSPDQSNQPQHF. The J gene is TRBJ1-5, the V gene TRBV12-3 or TRBV12-4; D not certain. V lost 5 bases to trimming and J lost 1 base, with 9 bases between them. The CDR3 runs to 14 residues.

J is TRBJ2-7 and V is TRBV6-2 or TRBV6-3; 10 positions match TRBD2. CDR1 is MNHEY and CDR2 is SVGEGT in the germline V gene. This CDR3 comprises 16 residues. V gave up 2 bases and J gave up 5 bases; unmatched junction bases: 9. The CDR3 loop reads CASSYQLAGDGDEQYF. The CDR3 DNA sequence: TGTGCCAGCAGTTACCAGCTAGCGGGGGACGGTGACGAGCAGTACTTC.

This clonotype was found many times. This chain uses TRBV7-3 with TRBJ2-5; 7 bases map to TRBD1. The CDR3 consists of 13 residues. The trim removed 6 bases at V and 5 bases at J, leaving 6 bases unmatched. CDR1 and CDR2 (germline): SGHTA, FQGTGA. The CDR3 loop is CASRVTGMETQYF. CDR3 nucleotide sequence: TGTGCCAGCAGAGTGACAGGGATGGAGACCCAGTACTTC.

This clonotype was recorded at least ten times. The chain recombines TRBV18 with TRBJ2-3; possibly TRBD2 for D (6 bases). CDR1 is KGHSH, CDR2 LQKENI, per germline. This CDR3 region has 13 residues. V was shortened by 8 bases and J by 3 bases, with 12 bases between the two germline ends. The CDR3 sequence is CASSRDSTDTQYF. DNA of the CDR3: TGTGCCAGCAGCCGGGACTCTACAGATACGCAGTATTTT. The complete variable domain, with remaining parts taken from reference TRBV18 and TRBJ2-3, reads NAGVMQNPRHLVRRRGQEARLRCSPMKGHSHVYWYRQLPEEGLKFMVYLQKENIIDESGMPKERFSAEFPKEGPSILRIQQVVRGDSAAYFCASSRDSTDTQYFGPGTRLTVL.

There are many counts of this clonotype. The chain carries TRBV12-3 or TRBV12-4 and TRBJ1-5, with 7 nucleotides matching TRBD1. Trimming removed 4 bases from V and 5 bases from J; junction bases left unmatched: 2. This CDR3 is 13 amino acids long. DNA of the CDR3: TGTGCCAGCAGTTACAGGGGCCATCAGCCCCAGCATTTT. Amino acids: CASSYRGHQPQHF.

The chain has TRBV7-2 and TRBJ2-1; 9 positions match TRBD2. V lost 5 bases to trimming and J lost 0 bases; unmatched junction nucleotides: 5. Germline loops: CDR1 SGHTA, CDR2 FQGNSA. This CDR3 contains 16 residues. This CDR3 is CASSDSGRGSYNEQFF. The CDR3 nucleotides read TGTGCCAGCAGCGATAGCGGGAGAGGCTCCTACAATGAGCAGTTCTTC. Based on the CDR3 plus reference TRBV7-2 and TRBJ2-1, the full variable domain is GAGVSQSPSNKVTEKGKDVELRCDPISGHTALYWYRQSLGQGLEFLIYFQGNSAPDKSGLPSDRFSAERTGGSVSTLTIQRTQQEDSAVYLCASSDSGRGSYNEQFFGPGTRLTVL.

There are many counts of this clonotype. The CDR3 DNA is TGTGCCAGCACAGGCGGGGCTTTCTCCTACAATGAGCAGTTCTTC. The encoded protein is CASTGGAFSYNEQFF. The gene calls are TRBV6-2 or TRBV6-3 and TRBJ2-1; a possible D gene is TRBD2 (6 bases). CDR3 length: 15 amino acids. V was shortened by 7 bases and J by 0 bases, with 13 bases between the two germline ends. Per germline, CDR1 MNHEY and CDR2 SVGEGT.

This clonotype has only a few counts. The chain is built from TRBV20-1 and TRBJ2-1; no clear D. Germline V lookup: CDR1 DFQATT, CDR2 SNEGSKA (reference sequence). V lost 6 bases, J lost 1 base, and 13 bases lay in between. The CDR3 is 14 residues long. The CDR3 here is CSARRRVSYNEQFF. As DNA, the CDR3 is TGCAGTGCACGACGACGTGTTTCCTACAATGAGCAGTTCTTC.

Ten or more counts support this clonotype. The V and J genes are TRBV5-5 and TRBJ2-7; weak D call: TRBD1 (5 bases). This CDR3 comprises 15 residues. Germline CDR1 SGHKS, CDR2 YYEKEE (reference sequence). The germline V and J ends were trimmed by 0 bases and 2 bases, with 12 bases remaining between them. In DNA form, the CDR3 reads TGTGCCAGCAGCTTGGAACCCCGACAGACCTACGAGCAGTACTTC. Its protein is CASSLEPRQTYEQYF.

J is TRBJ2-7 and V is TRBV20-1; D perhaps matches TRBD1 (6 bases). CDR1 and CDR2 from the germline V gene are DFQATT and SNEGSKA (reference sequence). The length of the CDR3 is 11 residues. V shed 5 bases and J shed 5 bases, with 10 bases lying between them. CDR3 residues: CSAPGVNEQYF. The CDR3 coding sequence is TGCAGTGCTCCAGGGGTTAACGAGCAGTACTTC.

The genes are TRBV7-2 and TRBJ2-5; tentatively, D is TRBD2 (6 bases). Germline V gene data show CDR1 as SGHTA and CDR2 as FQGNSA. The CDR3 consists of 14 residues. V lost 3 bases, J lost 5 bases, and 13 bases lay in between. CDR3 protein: CASSFLRLGETQYF. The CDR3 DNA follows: TGTGCCAGCAGCTTCCTCCGACTAGGGGAGACCCAGTACTTC. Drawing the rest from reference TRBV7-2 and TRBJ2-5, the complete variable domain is GAGVSQSPSNKVTEKGKDVELRCDPISGHTALYWYRQSLGQGLEFLIYFQGNSAPDKSGLPSDRFSAERTGGSVSTLTIQRTQQEDSAVYLCASSFLRLGETQYFGPGTRLLVL.

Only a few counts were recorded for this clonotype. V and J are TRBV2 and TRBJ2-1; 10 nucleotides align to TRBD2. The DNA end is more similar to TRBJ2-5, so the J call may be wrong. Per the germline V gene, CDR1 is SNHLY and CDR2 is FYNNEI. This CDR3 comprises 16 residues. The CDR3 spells CASSESRASGGETQYF. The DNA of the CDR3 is TGTGCCAGCAGTGAAAGTAGGGCTAGCGGGGGAGAGACCCAGTACTTC.

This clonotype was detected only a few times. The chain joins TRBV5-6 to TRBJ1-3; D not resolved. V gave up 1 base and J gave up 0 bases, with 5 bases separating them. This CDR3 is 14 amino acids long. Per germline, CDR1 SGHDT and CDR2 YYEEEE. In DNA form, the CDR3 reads TGTGCCAGCAGCTTGCGCGGCTCTGGAAACACCATATATTTT. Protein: CASSLRGSGNTIYF.

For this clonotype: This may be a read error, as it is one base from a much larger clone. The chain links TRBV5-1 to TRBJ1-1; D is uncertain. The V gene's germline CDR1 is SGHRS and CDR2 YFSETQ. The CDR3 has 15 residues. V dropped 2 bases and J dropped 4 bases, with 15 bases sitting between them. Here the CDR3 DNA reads TGCGCCAGCAGCTTAGAGTGGACGCCGGGCACTGAAGCTTTCTTT. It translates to CASSLEWTPGTEAFF.

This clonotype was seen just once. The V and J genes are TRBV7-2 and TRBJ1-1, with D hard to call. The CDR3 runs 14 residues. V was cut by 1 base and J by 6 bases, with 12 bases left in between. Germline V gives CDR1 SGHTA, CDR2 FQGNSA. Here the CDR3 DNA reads TGTGCCAGCAGCTTAGGTGGCCAGGCAGCTGAAGCTTTCTTT. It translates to CASSLGGQAAEAFF.

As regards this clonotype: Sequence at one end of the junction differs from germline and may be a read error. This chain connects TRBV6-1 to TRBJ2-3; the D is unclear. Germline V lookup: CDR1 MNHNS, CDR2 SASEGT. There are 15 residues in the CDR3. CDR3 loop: CAGSLSGTVADTQYF. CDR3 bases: TGTGCCGGCAGTCTCTCCGGAACGGTCGCAGATACGCAGTATTTT.

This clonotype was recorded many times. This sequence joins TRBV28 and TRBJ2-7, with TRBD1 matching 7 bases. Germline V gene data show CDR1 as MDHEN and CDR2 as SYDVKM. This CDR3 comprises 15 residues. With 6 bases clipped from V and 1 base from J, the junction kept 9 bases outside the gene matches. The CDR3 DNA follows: TGTGCCAGCAGGGAACTCGGGACAGCGTCCTACGAGCAGTACTTC. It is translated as CASRELGTASYEQYF.

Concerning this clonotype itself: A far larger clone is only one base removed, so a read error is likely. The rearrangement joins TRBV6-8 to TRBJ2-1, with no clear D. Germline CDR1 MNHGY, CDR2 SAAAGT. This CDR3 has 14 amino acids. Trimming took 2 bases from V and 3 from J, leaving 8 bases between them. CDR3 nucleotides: TGTGCCAGCAGTTACAATGGGGTCTACAATGAGCAGTTCTTC. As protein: CASSYNGVYNEQFF.

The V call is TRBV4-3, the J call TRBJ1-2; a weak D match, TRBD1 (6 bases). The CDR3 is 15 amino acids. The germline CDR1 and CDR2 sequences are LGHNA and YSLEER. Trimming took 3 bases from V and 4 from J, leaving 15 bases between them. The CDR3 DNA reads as TGCGCCAGCAGCCAGGCCCTTGGAGGGGGCTATGGCTACACCTTC. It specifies CASSQALGGGYGYTF.

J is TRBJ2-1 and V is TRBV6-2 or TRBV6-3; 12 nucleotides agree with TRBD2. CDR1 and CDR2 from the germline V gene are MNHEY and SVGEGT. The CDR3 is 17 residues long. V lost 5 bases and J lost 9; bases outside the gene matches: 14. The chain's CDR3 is CASSPGSSGGAWGEQFF. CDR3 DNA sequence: TGTGCCAGCAGTCCCGGGTCTAGCGGGGGGGCCTGGGGTGAGCAGTTCTTC.

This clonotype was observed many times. The CDR3 bases are TGTGCCAGCAGTCGACAACAGGGATATGAGCAGTTCTTC. It specifies CASSRQQGYEQFF. This chain connects TRBV7-2 to TRBJ2-1; TRBD1 is a possible D gene (6 bases). Germline-derived CDR1 and CDR2 are SGHTA and FQGNSA. The CDR3 has 13 amino acids. Trimming left V 6 bases short and J 8 bases short, with 14 bases between.

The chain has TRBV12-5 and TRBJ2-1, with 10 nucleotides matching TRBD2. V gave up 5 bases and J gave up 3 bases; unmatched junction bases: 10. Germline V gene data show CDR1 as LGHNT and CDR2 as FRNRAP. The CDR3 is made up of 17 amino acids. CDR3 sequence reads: CASGRRSGRSSYNEQFF. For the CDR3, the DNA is TGTGCTAGTGGTCGTCGTAGCGGGAGGTCAAGCTACAATGAGCAGTTCTTC. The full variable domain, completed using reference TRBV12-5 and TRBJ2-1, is DARVTQTPRHKVTEMGQEVTMRCQPILGHNTVFWYRQTMMQGLELLAYFRNRAPLDDSGMPKDRFSAEMPDATLATLKIQPSEPRDSAVYFCASGRRSGRSSYNEQFFGPGTRLTVL.

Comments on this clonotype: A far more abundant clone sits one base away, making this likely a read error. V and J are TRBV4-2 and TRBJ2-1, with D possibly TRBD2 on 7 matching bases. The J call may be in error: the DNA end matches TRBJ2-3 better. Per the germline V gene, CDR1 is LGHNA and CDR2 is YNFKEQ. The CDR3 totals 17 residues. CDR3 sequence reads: CASSQGYGGQGADTQYF. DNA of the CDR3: TGTGCCAGCAGCCAAGGGTACGGGGGGCAGGGCGCAGATACGCAGTATTTT.

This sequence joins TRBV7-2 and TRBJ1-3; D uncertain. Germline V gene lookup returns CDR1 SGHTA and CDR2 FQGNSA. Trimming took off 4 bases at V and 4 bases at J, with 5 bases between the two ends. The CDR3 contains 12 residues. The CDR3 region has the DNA TGTGCCAGCAGCTCGTACGGAAACACCATATATTTT. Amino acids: CASSSYGNTIYF.

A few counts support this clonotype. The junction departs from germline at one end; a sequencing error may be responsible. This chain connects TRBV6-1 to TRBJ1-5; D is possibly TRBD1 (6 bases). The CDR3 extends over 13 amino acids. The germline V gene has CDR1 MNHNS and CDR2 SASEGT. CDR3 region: CTSRRKQGQPQHF. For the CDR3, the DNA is TGTACCAGCAGGCGGAAACAGGGACAGCCCCAGCATTTT.